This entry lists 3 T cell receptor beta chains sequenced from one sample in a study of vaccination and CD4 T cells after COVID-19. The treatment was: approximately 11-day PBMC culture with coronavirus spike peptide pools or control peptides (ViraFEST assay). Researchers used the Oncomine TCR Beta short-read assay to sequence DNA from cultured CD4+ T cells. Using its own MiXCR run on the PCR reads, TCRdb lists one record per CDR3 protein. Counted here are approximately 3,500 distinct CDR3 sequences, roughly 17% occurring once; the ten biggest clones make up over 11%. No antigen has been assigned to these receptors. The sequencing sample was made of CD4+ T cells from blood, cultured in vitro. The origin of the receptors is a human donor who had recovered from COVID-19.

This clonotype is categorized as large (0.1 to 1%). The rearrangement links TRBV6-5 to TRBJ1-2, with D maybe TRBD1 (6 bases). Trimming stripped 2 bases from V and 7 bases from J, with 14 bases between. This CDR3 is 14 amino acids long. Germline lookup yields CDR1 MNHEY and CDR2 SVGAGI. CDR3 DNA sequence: TGTGCCAGCAGTTACGGGACATGGGGTGGTGGCTACACCTTC. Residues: CASSYGTWGGGYTF.

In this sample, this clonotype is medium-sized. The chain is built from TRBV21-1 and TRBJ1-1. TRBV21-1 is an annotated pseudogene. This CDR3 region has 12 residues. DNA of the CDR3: TGTGCCAGCAAGCGGGGGAACACTGAAGCTTTCTTT. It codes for CASKRGNTEAFF.

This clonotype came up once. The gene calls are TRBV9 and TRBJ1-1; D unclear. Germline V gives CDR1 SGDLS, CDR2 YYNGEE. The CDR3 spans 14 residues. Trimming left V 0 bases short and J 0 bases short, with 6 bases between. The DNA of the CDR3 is TGTGCCAGCAGCGTAGGGACGATGAACACTGAAGCTTTCTTT. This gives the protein CASSVGTMNTEAFF.